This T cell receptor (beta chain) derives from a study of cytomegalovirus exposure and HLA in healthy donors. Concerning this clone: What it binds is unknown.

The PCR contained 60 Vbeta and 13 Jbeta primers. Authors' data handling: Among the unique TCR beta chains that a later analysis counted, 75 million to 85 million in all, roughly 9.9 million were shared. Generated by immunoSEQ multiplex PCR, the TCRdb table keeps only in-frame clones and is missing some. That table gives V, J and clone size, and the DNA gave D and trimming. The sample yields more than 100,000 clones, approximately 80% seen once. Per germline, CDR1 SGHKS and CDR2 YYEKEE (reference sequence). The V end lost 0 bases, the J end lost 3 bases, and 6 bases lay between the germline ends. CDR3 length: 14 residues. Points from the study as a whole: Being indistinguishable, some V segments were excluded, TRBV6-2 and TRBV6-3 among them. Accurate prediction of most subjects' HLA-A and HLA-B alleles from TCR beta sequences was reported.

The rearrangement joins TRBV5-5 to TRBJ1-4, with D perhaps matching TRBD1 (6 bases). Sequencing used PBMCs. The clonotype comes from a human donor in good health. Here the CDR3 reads CASSLEGANEKLFF. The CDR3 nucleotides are TGTGCCAGCAGCTTGGAGGGGGCTAATGAAAAACTGTTTTTT.